A single sample is the source of the 31 T cell receptor beta chains below, sequenced in a study of blood T cells in healthy people across ages (dated by TCRdb to 2015 to 2017). The library was produced with 5' RACE. Data came from an Illumina HiSeq 2500. The second PCR ran for roughly 7 to 11 cycles and used a J-beta primer mix along with a sample-barcoded 5' primer. The public reads were quality trimmed at Q25 with fastp and then assembled into clones with MiXCR by TCRdb, keeping productive beta chains. Each entry merges the rows of one CDR3 protein and shows their most common DNA and genes. This sample is represented by roughly 1,500,000 distinct CDR3 sequences; 42% of them were singletons. 7% to 9% of the sample is in the top ten clones. The specimen sequenced was blood. Every receptor here comes from a young woman in good health.

V gene TRBV6-5 combines with J gene TRBJ2-4; 8 bases line up with TRBD1. The J call is doubtful: the DNA matches TRBJ2-7 better. The CDR3 has 15 amino acids. Germline CDR1 and CDR2: MNHEY and SVGAGI. In nucleotides, the CDR3 is TGTGCCAGCAGCTCTCAACGGACAGGGAACTACGAGCAGTACTTC. Translating gives CASSSQRTGNYEQYF.

This clonotype appeared once. V gene TRBV12-3 or TRBV12-4 combines with J gene TRBJ2-1, with 11 bases matching TRBD1. V was pared by 3 bases and J by 6 bases, with 4 bases of the junction left unmatched. This CDR3 has 15 amino acids. Here the CDR3 reads CASSFKGQGANEQFF. The CDR3 coding sequence is TGTGCCAGCAGTTTTAAAGGACAGGGGGCCAATGAGCAGTTCTTC.

This sequence joins TRBV14 and TRBJ2-1; 10 positions agree with TRBD2. Gene TRBJ2-7 matches the end of the DNA better, so the J call may be wrong. Per germline, CDR1 SGHDN and CDR2 FVKESK. The CDR3 sequence is 15 residues long. The CDR3 is CASSQVSGGYNEQYF. The CDR3 DNA reads as TGTGCCAGCAGCCAAGTTAGCGGGGGGTACAATGAGCAGTACTTC.

This clonotype came up many times. V is TRBV18 and J is TRBJ2-7, with 7 bases aligning to TRBD2. The CDR3 consists of 14 residues. V shed 4 bases, J shed 8 bases, and the junction held 11 bases outside the gene matches. The germline CDR1 and CDR2 sequences are KGHSH and LQKENI. CDR3 nucleotide sequence: TGTGCCAGCTCACGAGGCGGGGGAACCGCGCAGCAGTACTTC. It is translated as CASSRGGGTAQQYF. Based on the CDR3 plus reference TRBV18 and TRBJ2-7, the full variable domain is NAGVMQNPRHLVRRRGQEARLRCSPMKGHSHVYWYRQLPEEGLKFMVYLQKENIIDESGMPKERFSAEFPKEGPSILRIQQVVRGDSAAYFCASSRGGGTAQQYFGPGTRLTVT.

The V gene is TRBV27, the J gene TRBJ2-7; a weak D match, TRBD2 (6 bases). The V gene lost 5 bases and the J gene lost 2 bases, with 16 bases spanning the gap. Per germline, CDR1 MNHEY and CDR2 SMNVEV (reference sequence). This CDR3 contains 15 residues. CDR3 sequence: CASSHTGTDTYEQYF. As DNA, the CDR3 is TGTGCCAGCAGTCATACCGGGACTGACACCTACGAGCAGTACTTC.

About this clonotype itself: At one of its ends the junction is not consistent with the germline gene, which may arise from a read error. The rearrangement links TRBV29-1 to TRBJ2-7; D is unclear. CDR1 is SQVTM, CDR2 ANQGSEA, per germline. This CDR3 is built from 17 residues. The CDR3: CSVEIVVGQVVTYGQYF. CDR3 DNA sequence: TGCAGCGTTGAGATCGTCGTAGGGCAGGTCGTTACCTACGGGCAGTACTTC.

This clonotype was observed a handful of times. One end of the junction varies from germline; a read error may be responsible. This chain connects TRBV7-2 to TRBJ2-4, with 9 bases aligning to TRBD2. The closer fit of TRBJ2-7 to the DNA end suggests the J call may be wrong. CDR1 is SGHTA, CDR2 FQGNSA, per germline. There are 20 residues in the CDR3. The CDR3 spells CASGLWGRLAEVTQTYEQYF. The CDR3 DNA is TGTGCCAGCGGCTTGTGGGGTAGACTAGCGGAAGTTACGCAAACCTACGAGCAGTACTTC.

In its sample, this clonotype was seen a few times. The chain has TRBV12-3 or TRBV12-4 and TRBJ2-1, with a weak D call TRBD2 (6 bases). This CDR3 contains 15 residues. The V gene lost 3 bases and the J gene lost 5 bases, with 14 bases spanning the gap. CDR3 amino acids: CASSFATAGHNEQFF. CDR3 sequence (DNA): TGTGCCAGCAGTTTCGCGACGGCGGGGCACAATGAGCAGTTCTTC.

This clonotype was observed a handful of times. The V and J genes are TRBV6-1 and TRBJ2-1; D is uncertain. CDR1 MNHNS and CDR2 SASEGT come from the germline V gene. Between the trimmed V and J ends, which lost 8 bases and 7 bases, there was a span of 6 bases. The CDR3 extends over 10 amino acids. The CDR3 sequence: CASSPNEQFF. The CDR3 nucleotides are TGTGCCAGCTCACCGAATGAGCAGTTCTTC.

CDR3 sequence: CASSPGHRTETQYF. The CDR3 region has the DNA TGCGCCAGCAGCCCGGGACACCGAACGGAGACCCAGTACTTC. V usage is TRBV5-1 and J usage is TRBJ2-5, with D maybe TRBD1 (6 bases). This CDR3 is 14 amino acids long. The ends were cut back, 4 bases at V and 5 bases at J, with 15 bases in the middle. Per germline, CDR1 SGHRS and CDR2 YFSETQ.

The V and J genes are TRBV20-1 and TRBJ2-5; 8 bases line up with TRBD2. Germline loops: CDR1 DFQATT, CDR2 SNEGSKA (reference sequence). The CDR3 consists of 16 residues. J lost 1 base, V lost 5 bases, and 12 bases had no gene match. In nucleotides, the CDR3 is TGCAGTGCTCAGAAACCTTTAGCGGGGCCCCAAGAGACCCAGTACTTC. This translates into CSAQKPLAGPQETQYF.

The chain combines TRBV29-1 with TRBJ2-5, with D perhaps being TRBD1 or TRBD2 (5 bases each). Germline values: CDR1 SQVTM, CDR2 ANQGSEA. Trimming pared 4 bases from V and 0 bases from J, leaving 12 bases between. This CDR3 comprises 14 residues. CDR3 region: CSVAGRLYQETQYF. Here the CDR3 DNA reads TGCAGCGTTGCGGGACGGCTGTACCAAGAGACCCAGTACTTC. The whole variable domain, remainder taken from reference TRBV29-1 and TRBJ2-5, is SAVISQKPSRDICQRGTSLTIQCQVDSQVTMMFWYRQQPGQSLTLIATANQGSEATYESGFVIDKFPISRPNLTFSTLTVSNMSPEDSSIYLCSVAGRLYQETQYFGPGTRLLVL.

J is TRBJ1-4 and V is TRBV15, with 7 nucleotides matching TRBD1. CDR3 length: 16 residues. The germline gives CDR1 LNHNV, CDR2 YYDKDF (reference sequence). V dropped 0 bases and J dropped 6; count of bases not matched to a gene: 7. Written as DNA, the CDR3 is TGTGCCACCAGCAGAGATTCTCCAGGGGGGTATGAAAAACTGTTTTTT. Protein sequence: CATSRDSPGGYEKLFF.

This clonotype was picked up a small number of times. V and J are TRBV7-2 and TRBJ2-1; TRBD2 aligns across 7 bases. Germline CDR1 and CDR2: SGHTA and FQGNSA. The CDR3 contains 20 residues. The trim removed 5 bases at V and 0 bases at J, leaving 19 bases unmatched. CDR3 sequence (DNA): TGTGCCAGCAGCCCGCGCATAAAGACTAGCCCCCAAATCTCCTACAATGAGCAGTTCTTC. Its translation: CASSPRIKTSPQISYNEQFF.

To note about this clonotype: A read error may account for a junction end that differs from germline. This chain connects TRBV4-1 to TRBJ1-2, with TRBD1 matching 7 bases. CDR3 length: 17 amino acids. CDR1 MGHRA and CDR2 YSYEKL come from the germline V gene. DNA of the CDR3: TGCGCCAGCAGTCAAGGCCCTGGGGACAGCCGTAACTATGGCTACACCTTC. It is translated as CASSQGPGDSRNYGYTF.

This clonotype was counted between two and nine times. The V gene is TRBV12-5, the J gene TRBJ1-1, with D perhaps TRBD1 (5 bases). Germline lookup yields CDR1 LGHNT and CDR2 FRNRAP. The V and J ends lost 5 bases and 7 bases respectively, with 14 bases between them. This CDR3 region has 13 residues. As DNA, the CDR3 is TGTGCTAGTGGTCACCAGGGTCACCTTGAAGCTTTCTTT. As protein: CASGHQGHLEAFF.

This chain links TRBV5-1 with TRBJ2-2; TRBD2 agrees at 10 bases. Germline V gene sequence: CDR1 SGHRS, CDR2 YFSETQ. The CDR3 has 16 amino acids. V gave up 2 bases and J gave up 6 bases; unmatched junction bases: 7. This chain's CDR3 is CASSLLAGQRPGELFF. In nucleotides, the CDR3 is TGCGCCAGCAGCTTACTAGCGGGACAGAGGCCCGGGGAGCTGTTTTTT.

The J gene is TRBJ1-4, the V gene TRBV7-9; D is ambiguous. The germline gives CDR1 SEHNR, CDR2 FQNEAQ (reference sequence). V was pared by 5 bases and J by 7 bases, with 8 bases between. CDR3 length: 12 residues. The CDR3 bases are TGTGCCAGCAGCCCCGGACGTGAAAAACTGTTTTTT. Translation: CASSPGREKLFF.

This clonotype was observed many times. The genes are TRBV2 and TRBJ2-5; D possibly corresponds to TRBD2 (6 bases). The CDR3 sequence is 15 residues long. V was pared by 6 bases and J by 0 bases, with 14 bases between. Germline CDR1 SNHLY, CDR2 FYNNEI. The chain's CDR3 is CASSPNSGHQETQYF. Here the CDR3 DNA reads TGTGCCAGCAGCCCTAATAGCGGACACCAAGAGACCCAGTACTTC.

The genes are TRBV20-1 and TRBJ2-1; TRBD2 might be the D (5 bases). CDR1 and CDR2 from the germline V gene are DFQATT and SNEGSKA (reference sequence). Deletions cut 5 bases from V and 4 bases from J, with 21 bases between. The CDR3 spans 16 residues. In nucleotides, the CDR3 is TGCAGTGCTGATCCCGAGGAGGTTGATAGTTACAATGAGCAGTTCTTC. Its protein product is CSADPEEVDSYNEQFF.

The genes are TRBV5-1 and TRBJ1-2, with D tentatively TRBD1 (5 bases). V lost 4 bases to trimming and J lost 4 bases, with 14 bases between them. The CDR3 runs to 14 residues. Germline V CDR1 and CDR2: SGHRS, YFSETQ. DNA for the CDR3: TGCGCCAGCAGCCATACAACGGACACCTATGGCTACACCTTC. Protein sequence: CASSHTTDTYGYTF. Together with reference TRBV5-1 and TRBJ1-2, the CDR3 gives the full variable domain: KAGVTQTPRYLIKTRGQQVTLSCSPISGHRSVSWYQQTPGQGLQFLFEYFSETQRNKGNFPGRFSGRQFSNSRSEMNVSTLELGDSALYLCASSHTTDTYGYTFGSGTRLTVV.

This clonotype has just a few counts. V and J are TRBV21-1 and TRBJ2-7; the DNA was not used to check the table's D call, TRBD1. TRBV21-1 is reported as a pseudogene. The CDR3 spans 18 residues. CDR3 in DNA: TGTGCCAGCTCTCTCTTTAGGACCGGGAAAGAGTACGATTCCGAGCAGTACTTC. Its translation is CASSLFRTGKEYDSEQYF.

This chain links TRBV6-6 with TRBJ1-6; D not certain. Germline CDR1 reads MNHNY; CDR2 reads SVGAGI (reference sequence). Trimming removed 6 bases at V and 5 bases at J, with 11 bases between. The CDR3 length is 14 residues. As DNA, the CDR3 is TGTGCCAGCAGGGCATCTAGGGATAATTCACCCCTCCACTTT. Amino acid sequence: CASRASRDNSPLHF.

This clonotype was counted a few times. The chain combines TRBV20-1 with TRBJ1-2; D gene unclear. This CDR3 contains 10 residues. The germline V gene has CDR1 DFQATT and CDR2 SNEGSKA (reference sequence). Trimming removed 8 bases from V and 8 bases from J, with 12 bases in between. CDR3 region: CSTDPDGYTF. The CDR3 DNA follows: TGCAGTACCGACCCTGACGGCTACACCTTC.

The chain employs TRBV12-3 or TRBV12-4 and TRBJ2-2; no clear D. V was clipped by 9 bases and J by 1 base, with 12 bases between them. The CDR3 length is 14 residues. CDR3 in amino acids: CASSPAMNTGELFF. In DNA, the CDR3 is TGTGCCAGTTCCCCGGCCATGAACACCGGGGAGCTGTTTTTT.

The V call is TRBV13, the J call TRBJ2-5; the D gene could be TRBD1 or TRBD2 (5 bases each). The CDR3 loop spans 13 amino acids. Trimming cost V 10 bases and J 5 bases, with 17 bases left between them. CDR1 and CDR2 (germline): PRHDT, FYEKMQ (reference sequence). The CDR3 loop is CATLTRGRETQYF. Written as DNA, the CDR3 is TGTGCCACCCTAACTAGGGGCCGGGAGACCCAGTACTTC.

The chain joins TRBV4-2 to TRBJ2-3; weak D call: TRBD2 (5 bases). Trimming left V 4 bases short and J 3 bases short, with 11 bases between. This CDR3 is built from 14 residues. Germline loops: CDR1 LGHNA, CDR2 YNFKEQ. CDR3 region: CASSRGEGTDTQYF. The CDR3 DNA reads as TGTGCCAGCAGCCGGGGAGAGGGAACAGATACGCAGTATTTT.

V usage is TRBV12-3 or TRBV12-4 and J usage is TRBJ2-7; 8 bases are shared with TRBD1. The CDR3 is made up of 16 amino acids. Losses at the gene ends were 3 bases for V and 1 base for J; bases not matched to a gene: 8. The CDR3 here is CASSFARGRESYEQYF. CDR3 DNA sequence: TGTGCCAGCAGTTTCGCCAGGGGGCGTGAGTCCTACGAGCAGTACTTC.

This sequence joins TRBV27 and TRBJ2-7; TRBD2 aligns across 7 bases. The CDR3 spans 15 residues. Germline lookup yields CDR1 MNHEY and CDR2 SMNVEV (reference sequence). V lost 2 bases to trimming and J lost 7 bases; unmatched junction nucleotides: 11. CDR3 nucleotide sequence: TGTGCCAGCAGTTTACCGGCTAGCGGTAACAATGAGCAGTACTTC. It codes for CASSLPASGNNEQYF.

The rearrangement links TRBV7-2 to TRBJ2-7; tentative D call: TRBD1 (5 bases). The CDR3 runs to 17 residues. The V end lost 4 bases, the J end lost 0 bases, and 19 bases lay between the germline ends. Germline CDR1 and CDR2: SGHTA and FQGNSA. The CDR3 here is CASSSGPAGALSYEQYF. CDR3 nucleotides: TGTGCCAGCAGCTCAGGACCAGCTGGGGCCCTCTCCTACGAGCAGTACTTC.

This clonotype was seen repeatedly, ten times or more. The V and J genes are TRBV28 and TRBJ2-1, with 13 bases matching TRBD2. CDR3 size: 14 residues. Germline V gene sequence: CDR1 MDHEN, CDR2 SYDVKM. V was clipped by 6 bases and J by 7 bases; unmatched bases: 3. CDR3 DNA sequence: TGTGCCAGCAGCGGGACTAGCGGGATGAATGAGCAGTTCTTC. Encoded protein: CASSGTSGMNEQFF.